The 25 T cell receptor beta chains in this list originate from one sample, sequenced in a study of T cell responses to AZD1222 COVID-19 vaccine. Libraries were prepared by immunoSEQ multiplex PCR; TCRdb keeps only in-frame clonotypes and omits some of them. The table lists about 85,000 clones, 90% of them singletons, with approximately 3% in the top ten. The sequencing here drew on peripheral blood, taken on day 0 of AZD1222 vaccination. Source of these receptors: an adult in good health.

V gene TRBV19 combines with J gene TRBJ1-2; TRBD1 might be the D (6 bases). Germline CDR1 LNHDA, CDR2 SQIVND (reference sequence). The V gene lost 2 bases and the J gene lost 2 bases, with 9 bases spanning the gap. The CDR3 has 14 residues. Written as DNA, the CDR3 is TGTGCCAGTAGTATAAGGACAGCGAACTATGGCTACACCTTC. This sequence encodes CASSIRTANYGYTF. Full variable domain (remainder filled in from reference TRBV19 and TRBJ1-2): DGGITQSPKYLFRKEGQNVTLSCEQNLNHDAMYWYRQDPGQGLRLIYYSQIVNDFQKGDIAEGYSVSREKKESFPLTVTSAQKNPTAFYLCASSIRTANYGYTFGSGTRLTVV.

The chain is built from TRBV5-1 and TRBJ2-1; the match to TRBD2 covers 10 bases. The germline gives CDR1 SGHRS, CDR2 YFSETQ. The CDR3 has 13 residues. V trimming: 8 bases; J trimming: 6 bases; junction bases outside the gene matches: 5. The CDR3, as DNA: TGCGCCAGTGGACTAGCGGCCATCAATGAGCAGTTCTTC. As protein: CASGLAAINEQFF.

V gene TRBV6-4 combines with J gene TRBJ1-6; D gene ambiguous. The CDR3 totals 16 residues. Trimming cost V 0 bases and J 8 bases, with 14 bases left between them. Per germline, CDR1 MRHNA and CDR2 SNTAGT. The CDR3 bases are TGTGCCAGCAGTGACTCGAGTCGGCGTTGGGATTCACCCCTCCACTTT. Its protein product is CASSDSSRRWDSPLHF.

V and J are TRBV18 and TRBJ2-1; 10 nucleotides match TRBD1. J gave up 7 bases and V 3 bases, and 12 bases lay outside the gene matches. This CDR3 is built from 17 residues. From germline, CDR1 is KGHSH and CDR2 LQKENI. The CDR3 region has the DNA TGTGCCAGCTCACCCAACAGTCCCGGGACAGGGGAAAATGAGCAGTTCTTC. It specifies CASSPNSPGTGENEQFF. Drawing the rest from reference TRBV18 and TRBJ2-1, the complete variable domain is NAGVMQNPRHLVRRRGQEARLRCSPMKGHSHVYWYRQLPEEGLKFMVYLQKENIIDESGMPKERFSAEFPKEGPSILRIQQVVRGDSAAYFCASSPNSPGTGENEQFFGPGTRLTVL.

This sequence joins TRBV7-3 and TRBJ2-2; D possibly corresponds to TRBD2 (5 bases). Germline V gene data show CDR1 as SGHTA and CDR2 as FQGTGA. This CDR3 is 14 amino acids long. V was trimmed by 7 bases and J by 0 bases, leaving 9 bases between them. CDR3 amino acids: CASTRGPNTGELFF. As DNA, the CDR3 is TGTGCCAGCACCCGGGGTCCGAACACCGGGGAGCTGTTTTTT.

The chain links TRBV7-2 to TRBJ1-5; D not certain. CDR3 length: 12 amino acids. The germline CDR1 and CDR2 sequences are SGHTA and FQGNSA. Trimming shortened V by 5 bases and J by 6 bases, and 8 bases separated the two germline ends. CDR3 sequence reads: CASSPGSQPQHF. Here the CDR3 DNA reads TGTGCCAGCAGCCCCGGGAGTCAGCCCCAGCATTTT.

The CDR3 here is CASNPRGTNTEAFF. The CDR3 region has the DNA TGTGCCAGCAATCCTCGCGGGACGAACACTGAAGCTTTCTTT. The chain is built from TRBV6-5 and TRBJ1-1; D is perhaps TRBD1 (5 bases). Deletions cut 7 bases from V and 1 base from J, with 13 bases between. The CDR3 has 14 residues. Germline assignment: CDR1 MNHEY and CDR2 SVGAGI.

This clone was seen just once. The CDR3 is CASTELTSYEQYF. The CDR3 DNA follows: TGTGCCAGCACAGAGCTGACCTCCTACGAGCAGTACTTC. The chain uses TRBV2 and TRBJ2-7, with D hard to call. The CDR3 length is 13 residues. Trimming took off 7 bases at V and 0 bases at J, with 10 bases between the two ends. Germline lookup yields CDR1 SNHLY and CDR2 FYNNEI.

The J gene is TRBJ2-7, the V gene TRBV27, with 7 bases that match TRBD1. The trim removed 6 bases at V and 5 bases at J, leaving 13 bases unmatched. The CDR3 runs to 15 residues. Germline V gene lookup returns CDR1 MNHEY and CDR2 SMNVEV (reference sequence). CDR3 DNA: TGTGCCAGCAGAACCGGGGACAGTCCTTGGGACGAGCAGTACTTC. Translation gives CASRTGDSPWDEQYF.

V is TRBV19 and J is TRBJ2-5; the match to TRBD2 covers 7 bases. The junction had 11 bases not matched to a gene; V was cut back by 5 bases and J by 2 bases. CDR1 is LNHDA and CDR2 is SQIVND in the germline V gene (reference sequence). The CDR3 loop spans 16 amino acids. The CDR3: CASSPRASGRQETQYF. CDR3 in DNA: TGTGCCAGTAGTCCGCGGGCTAGCGGCCGGCAAGAGACCCAGTACTTC.

The chain has TRBV27 and TRBJ2-1; 7 bases line up with TRBD1. The CDR3 has 20 residues. Germline CDR1 MNHEY, CDR2 SMNVEV (reference sequence). V dropped 4 bases and J dropped 8; count of bases not matched to a gene: 26. CDR3 bases: TGTGCCAGCAGTTCGACGGACAGGCGAACCTTAGGTGGGGTTTGGGATGAGCAGTTCTTC. Protein sequence: CASSSTDRRTLGGVWDEQFF.

The J gene is TRBJ2-2, the V gene TRBV5-4; D uncertain. This CDR3 has 12 residues. V was trimmed by 3 bases and J by 7 bases, leaving 7 bases between them. Germline lookup yields CDR1 SGHNT and CDR2 YYREEE (reference sequence). This CDR3 reads CASSYRDGELFF. CDR3 DNA: TGTGCCAGCAGCTACCGCGACGGGGAGCTGTTTTTT. The full variable domain, with the rest looked up from reference TRBV5-4 and TRBJ2-2, is ETGVTQSPTHLIKTRGQQVTLRCSSQSGHNTVSWYQQALGQGPQFIFQYYREEENGRGNFPPRFSGLQFPNYSSELNVNALELDDSALYLCASSYRDGELFFGEGSRLTVL.

The chain joins TRBV29-1 to TRBJ2-1; 10 positions match TRBD1. Unmatched junction bases numbered 8, after V lost 6 bases and J lost 0 bases. CDR1 is SQVTM and CDR2 is ANQGSEA in the germline V gene. CDR3 length: 16 amino acids. CDR3 nucleotide sequence: TGCAGCGTAGTGGGACAGGGGTCACCCTCCTACAATGAGCAGTTCTTC. Its translation is CSVVGQGSPSYNEQFF.

The chain has TRBV2 and TRBJ1-2; unclear D gene. The V gene lost 3 bases and the J gene lost 11 bases, with 19 bases spanning the gap. The CDR3 sequence is 14 residues long. Germline CDR1 reads SNHLY; CDR2 reads FYNNEI. CDR3 sequence reads: CASSELAGTRGYTF. The CDR3 bases are TGTGCCAGCAGTGAGTTGGCTGGCACTCGGGGTTACACCTTC. Full variable domain (remainder filled in from reference TRBV2 and TRBJ1-2): EPEVTQTPSHQVTQMGQEVILRCVPISNHLYFYWYRQILGQKVEFLVSFYNNEISEKSEIFDDQFSVERPDGSNFTLKIRSTKLEDSAMYFCASSELAGTRGYTFGSGTRLTVV.

This clone has only one observation. This rearrangement joins TRBV5-1 to TRBJ1-6; the D is unclear. With 5 bases removed from V and 4 bases from J, the gap between germline ends came to 13 bases. Germline assignment: CDR1 SGHRS and CDR2 YFSETQ. This CDR3 is built from 15 residues. The CDR3: CASRNSPDYNSPLHF. The CDR3 nucleotides are TGCGCCAGCAGGAATTCTCCAGATTATAATTCACCCCTCCACTTT.

CDR3 coding DNA: TGTGCCACCAGCAGAGAAGTCGGGGAGGCTTTCTTT. It encodes CATSREVGEAFF. V gene TRBV15 combines with J gene TRBJ1-1; D remains ambiguous. Trimming took 0 bases from V and 11 from J, leaving 10 bases between them. The CDR3 contains 12 residues. CDR1 is LNHNV, CDR2 YYDKDF, per germline (reference sequence).

The chain joins TRBV11-3 to TRBJ1-4; tentatively, D is TRBD1 (6 bases). V lost 5 bases, J lost 4 bases, and 14 bases lay in between. Germline V CDR1 and CDR2: SGHNT, YENEEA. CDR3 length: 15 amino acids. Here the CDR3 reads CASSARGQVNEKLFF. The DNA for the CDR3 is TGTGCCAGCAGCGCAAGGGGACAAGTTAATGAAAAACTGTTTTTT.

This chain uses TRBV27 with TRBJ1-6, with no clear D. Trimming pared 2 bases from V and 0 bases from J, leaving 8 bases between. This CDR3 is 16 amino acids long. Germline V gene sequence: CDR1 MNHEY, CDR2 SMNVEV (reference sequence). The CDR3, as DNA: TGTGCCAGCAGTTTACTTGCGAGCTCCTATAATTCACCCCTCCACTTT. Translating it yields CASSLLASSYNSPLHF.

The chain has TRBV25-1 and TRBJ2-1; TRBD1 agrees at 9 bases. The V gene's germline CDR1 is MGHDK and CDR2 SYGVNS. The CDR3 consists of 13 residues. The ends lost 5 bases at V and 10 bases at J; junction bases unmatched: 6. Here the CDR3 DNA reads TGTGCCAGCAGTCCCCGACAGGGGGGCGAGCAGTTCTTC. Translated: CASSPRQGGEQFF.

Only one count was recorded for this clone. The rearrangement joins TRBV15 to TRBJ1-2; tentative D call: TRBD1 (6 bases). The CDR3 consists of 16 residues. V was clipped by 0 bases and J by 6 bases, with 17 bases between them. Germline loops: CDR1 LNHNV, CDR2 YYDKDF (reference sequence). The CDR3 here is CATSRDSPMGADGYTF. In DNA, the CDR3 is TGTGCCACCAGCAGAGATTCCCCCATGGGGGCGGATGGCTACACCTTC.

This clone appeared a single time. The CDR3 coding sequence is TGTGCCAGCAGCTGGGACATTTATAGCAATCAGCCCCAGCATTTT. Its protein product is CASSWDIYSNQPQHF. The genes are TRBV7-2 and TRBJ1-5; possibly TRBD1 for D (6 bases). Germline loops: CDR1 SGHTA, CDR2 FQGNSA. The germline V and J ends were trimmed by 4 bases and 0 bases, with 10 bases remaining between them. CDR3 length: 15 amino acids.

The V gene is TRBV27, the J gene TRBJ2-7; TRBD2 might be the D (6 bases). Germline lookup yields CDR1 MNHEY and CDR2 SMNVEV (reference sequence). The CDR3 is 14 amino acids. V lost 2 bases and J lost 4, with 12 bases in between. The CDR3 protein is CASSLAGTFYEQYF. CDR3 DNA: TGTGCCAGCAGTTTAGCGGGGACCTTTTACGAGCAGTACTTC.

The V and J genes are TRBV28 and TRBJ1-5, with TRBD1 as a possible D gene (6 bases). This CDR3 is built from 13 residues. Germline CDR1 reads MDHEN; CDR2 reads SYDVKM. The V gene lost 6 bases and the J gene lost 4 bases, with 10 bases spanning the gap. In nucleotides, the CDR3 is TGTGCCAGCAGCTGGGACACTAATCAGCCCCAGCATTTT. Residues: CASSWDTNQPQHF.

The CDR3 sequence: CASSLNGGQGAFF. In nucleotides, the CDR3 is TGTGCCAGCAGCTTAAATGGGGGCCAAGGAGCTTTCTTT. The chain is built from TRBV11-1 and TRBJ1-1; the D gene is possibly TRBD1 (6 bases). Germline V gives CDR1 SGHAT, CDR2 FQDESV (reference sequence). This CDR3 has 13 residues. Trimming took off 2 bases at V and 10 bases at J, with 14 bases between the two ends.

The J gene is TRBJ2-7, the V gene TRBV5-4; D might be TRBD1 or TRBD2, each matching 5 bases. This CDR3 comprises 13 residues. In germline, CDR1 is SGHNT, CDR2 YYREEE (reference sequence). Deletions cut 3 bases from V and 4 bases from J, with 11 bases between. CDR3 coding DNA: TGTGCCAGCAGCTGGAGTGGGGGTTACGAGCAGTACTTC. The encoded protein is CASSWSGGYEQYF.